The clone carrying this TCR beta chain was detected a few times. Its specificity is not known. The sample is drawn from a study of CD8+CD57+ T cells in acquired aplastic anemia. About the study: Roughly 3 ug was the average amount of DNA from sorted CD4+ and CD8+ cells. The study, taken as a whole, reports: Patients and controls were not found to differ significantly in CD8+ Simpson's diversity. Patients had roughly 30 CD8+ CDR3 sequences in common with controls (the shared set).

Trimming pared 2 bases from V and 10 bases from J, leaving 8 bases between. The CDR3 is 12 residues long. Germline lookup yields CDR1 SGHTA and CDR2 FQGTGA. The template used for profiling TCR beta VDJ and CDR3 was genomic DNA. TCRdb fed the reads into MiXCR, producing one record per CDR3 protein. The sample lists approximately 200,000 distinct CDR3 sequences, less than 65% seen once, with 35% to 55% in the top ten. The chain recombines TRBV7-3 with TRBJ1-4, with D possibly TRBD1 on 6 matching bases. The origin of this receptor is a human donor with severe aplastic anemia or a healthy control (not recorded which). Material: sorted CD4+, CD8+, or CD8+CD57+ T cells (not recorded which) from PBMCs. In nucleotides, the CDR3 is TGTGCCAGCAGCTTAGGGGGGCTAAAACTGTTTTTT. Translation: CASSLGGLKLFF.